This TCR beta chain was sequenced for a study of technical replicates of blood from a few donors. The V segment lost 0 bases and the J segment 5 bases; nucleotides outside the gene matches: 6. CDR3 length: 15 residues. CDR1 and CDR2 (germline): LGHNA, YNFKEQ. Sequenced by immunoSEQ multiplex PCR; TCRdb stores in-frame clones only, minus some. This table holds approximately 87,000 clones, approximately 96% found once. This clone was seen just once. The J gene is TRBJ1-2, the V gene TRBV4-2; 7 nucleotides line up with TRBD1. This clonotype originated in a human donor in good health. Sequencing was done on a sample of T cells isolated from PBMCs. CDR3 in DNA: TGTGCCAGCAGCCAAGATGGGACAGCGACTTATGGCTACACCTTC. Translated, it gives CASSQDGTATYGYTF.